This T cell receptor (beta chain) comes out of a study of T cells after yellow fever vaccination. At the level of the study: Fractions containing few cells were prepared with SMART-Seq v4 Ultra Low Input.

In the case of this clonotype: Antigen unknown.

UMIs were added to TCR cDNA along with a universal primer site when it was made by 5'RACE template switching. TCRdb recomputed calls from the 5' RACE reads with MiXCR, one row per CDR3 protein. Among roughly 500,000 distinct CDR3 sequences listed, roughly 19% were seen once. The germline CDR1 and CDR2 sequences are KGHDR and SFDVKD. The V and J ends lost 8 bases and 2 bases respectively, with 3 bases between them. The CDR3 length is 11 residues. Study results and limitations: Most primary-vaccination clones recurred post-booster (roughly 97% CD4, about 90% CD8). Although the secondary response was weaker, it peaked faster, at day 5 versus 15.

The chain has TRBV24-1 and TRBJ1-5; D unresolved. The source material was PBMCs, sampled 15 days after the yellow fever booster vaccination. The TCR sequence derives from a man aged 25 to 45 who received the YFV17D yellow fever vaccine. For the CDR3, the DNA is TGTGCCACCATTCGCAATCAGCCCCAGCATTTT. Translated, it gives CATIRNQPQHF.